A single sample gave rise to the 18 T cell receptor beta chains below, sequenced in a study of blood T cell repertoires in COVID-19. Using immunoSEQ multiplex PCR, the repertoire was profiled, and TCRdb retains in-frame clones only, with some absent. The sample lists roughly 200,000 clones; around nine tenths were seen once. Specimen: peripheral blood. The receptors originated from a man aged 40-50 years with active or convalescent COVID-19.

The chain joins TRBV19 to TRBJ1-5, with D unresolved. Germline CDR1 LNHDA, CDR2 SQIVND (reference sequence). V lost 5 bases to trimming and J lost 8 bases, with 10 bases between them. This CDR3 comprises 12 residues. CDR3 sequence reads: CASSLPSEPQHF. The CDR3 DNA reads as TGTGCCAGTAGTTTACCCTCGGAGCCCCAGCATTTT. Together with reference TRBV19 and TRBJ1-5, the CDR3 gives the full variable domain: DGGITQSPKYLFRKEGQNVTLSCEQNLNHDAMYWYRQDPGQGLRLIYYSQIVNDFQKGDIAEGYSVSREKKESFPLTVTSAQKNPTAFYLCASSLPSEPQHFGDGTRLSIL.

This chain joins TRBV3-1 (or the pseudogene TRBV3-2) and TRBJ2-7; TRBD2 matches 16 bases. Germline V CDR1 and CDR2: LGHDT, YNNKEL (reference sequence). Unmatched junction bases numbered 6, after V lost 4 bases and J lost 0 bases. The CDR3 extends over 18 amino acids. The CDR3 bases are TGTGCCAGCAGCCTCGGGACTAGCGGGGGGGCGAGCTCCTACGAGCAGTACTTC. This gives the protein CASSLGTSGGASSYEQYF.

The gene calls are TRBV7-2 and TRBJ2-7, with D unclear. The length of the CDR3 is 18 residues. V lost 1 base, J lost 4 bases, and 23 bases lay in between. Germline V gene data show CDR1 as SGHTA and CDR2 as FQGNSA. For the CDR3, the DNA is TGTGCCAGCAGCTTAGAACCGGCGACCGACGTCGGGTGGTACGAGCAGTACTTC. Its translation is CASSLEPATDVGWYEQYF. The full variable domain, with the rest looked up from reference TRBV7-2 and TRBJ2-7, is GAGVSQSPSNKVTEKGKDVELRCDPISGHTALYWYRQSLGQGLEFLIYFQGNSAPDKSGLPSDRFSAERTGGSVSTLTIQRTQQEDSAVYLCASSLEPATDVGWYEQYFGPGTRLTVT.

The chain couples TRBV11-3 to TRBJ2-1, with 11 bases fitting TRBD2. The CDR3 runs 15 residues. Losses at the gene ends were 5 bases for V and 9 bases for J; bases not matched to a gene: 9. Per germline, CDR1 SGHNT and CDR2 YENEEA. The CDR3 nucleotides read TGTGCCAGCAGCGAAACTAGCGGGGGATTTGGTGAGCAGTTCTTC. It encodes CASSETSGGFGEQFF.

This rearrangement joins TRBV7-8 to TRBJ2-3; TRBD1 agrees at 7 bases. V lost 5 bases, J lost 0 bases, and 5 bases stayed unmatched. Germline CDR1 reads SGHVS; CDR2 reads FQNEAQ. CDR3 length: 15 residues. As DNA, the CDR3 is TGTGCCAGCAGCGTGGGGACAGCTAGCACAGATACGCAGTATTTT. Protein: CASSVGTASTDTQYF. The entire variable domain, with the rest obtained from reference TRBV7-8 and TRBJ2-3, is as follows: GAGVSQSPRYKVAKRGQDVALRCDPISGHVSLFWYQQALGQGPEFLTYFQNEAQLDKSGLPSDRFFAERPEGSVSTLKIQRTQQEDSAVYLCASSVGTASTDTQYFGPGTRLTVL.

The rearrangement links TRBV29-1 to TRBJ2-2, with D tentatively TRBD2 (5 bases). Trimming shortened V by 4 bases and J by 5 bases, and 8 bases separated the two germline ends. CDR3 length: 12 residues. The germline gives CDR1 SQVTM, CDR2 ANQGSEA. The CDR3 coding sequence is TGCAGCGTTGGCCCGGGGACCGGGGAGCTGTTTTTT. It specifies CSVGPGTGELFF.

The chain is built from TRBV5-6 and TRBJ1-2; no definite D call. Germline V CDR1 and CDR2: SGHDT, YYEEEE. Trimming stripped 7 bases from V and 8 bases from J, with 15 bases between. The CDR3 is made up of 12 amino acids. The CDR3 DNA is TGTGCCAGCGGGCGGGGATTCGGAGGCTACACCTTC. Encoded protein: CASGRGFGGYTF.

The chain uses TRBV3-1 (or the pseudogene TRBV3-2) and TRBJ2-2; 11 bases line up with TRBD1. Germline trimming cut 0 bases from V and 6 bases from J; bases unmatched to any gene: 6. This CDR3 has 17 residues. Germline V gene lookup returns CDR1 LGHDT and CDR2 YNNKEL (reference sequence). Here the CDR3 reads CASSQDLDRGRSGELFF. The CDR3 DNA is TGTGCCAGCAGCCAAGATTTGGACAGGGGGCGCTCCGGGGAGCTGTTTTTT.

This clone was picked up a small number of times. This chain connects TRBV3-1 (or the pseudogene TRBV3-2) to TRBJ1-1, with a weak D call TRBD1 (6 bases). CDR1 is LGHDT and CDR2 is YNNKEL in the germline V gene (reference sequence). CDR3 length: 15 residues. V was clipped by 4 bases and J by 7 bases, with 19 bases between them. The chain's CDR3 is CASSLSLRGADEAFF. DNA for the CDR3: TGTGCCAGCAGCCTTTCATTGCGGGGGGCCGATGAAGCTTTCTTT.

V and J are TRBV5-4 and TRBJ2-5; D remains unclear. Trimming shortened V by 0 bases and J by 3 bases, and 6 bases separated the two germline ends. CDR1 is SGHNT and CDR2 is YYREEE in the germline V gene (reference sequence). This CDR3 comprises 13 residues. CDR3 residues: CASSLVTEETQYF. In nucleotides, the CDR3 is TGTGCCAGCAGCTTGGTAACGGAAGAGACCCAGTACTTC.

CDR3 protein: CASSQDVQGITEAFF. The CDR3 nucleotides read TGCGCCAGCAGCCAAGATGTCCAGGGTATCACTGAAGCTTTCTTT. V and J are TRBV4-1 and TRBJ1-1; D perhaps matches TRBD1 (5 bases). Germline lookup yields CDR1 MGHRA and CDR2 YSYEKL. The V end was cut by 0 bases, the J end by 4 bases, with 12 bases between. The CDR3 totals 15 residues.

This chain connects TRBV28 to TRBJ2-2, with D unresolved. The CDR3 totals 16 residues. Trimming cost V 3 bases and J 3 bases, with 14 bases left between them. Germline CDR1 reads MDHEN; CDR2 reads SYDVKM. In nucleotides, the CDR3 is TGTGCCAGCAGTTTTGGATTAGGCGGAGACACCGGGGAGCTGTTTTTT. Protein product: CASSFGLGGDTGELFF.

The chain links TRBV9 to TRBJ2-7; D possibly corresponds to TRBD1 (7 bases). Deletions cut 7 bases from V and 4 bases from J, with 21 bases between. The CDR3 sequence is 15 residues long. The germline CDR1 and CDR2 sequences are SGDLS and YYNGEE. The CDR3: CASASQGDSAYEQYF. The CDR3 nucleotides are TGTGCCAGCGCGTCCCAGGGGGACTCAGCTTACGAGCAGTACTTC.

This rearrangement joins TRBV19 to TRBJ1-1; TRBD1 might be the D (6 bases). The germline V gene encodes CDR1 LNHDA and CDR2 SQIVND (reference sequence). The V end was cut by 10 bases, the J end by 5 bases, with 17 bases between. The CDR3 sequence is 13 residues long. This chain's CDR3 is CATRPSGETEAFF. CDR3 in DNA: TGTGCCACCCGACCTTCAGGGGAGACTGAAGCTTTCTTT.

This chain uses TRBV6-5 with TRBJ2-7, with a weak D call TRBD2 (6 bases). V lost 6 bases and J lost 5, with 11 bases in between. Germline V gene sequence: CDR1 MNHEY, CDR2 SVGAGI. The CDR3 extends over 12 amino acids. The DNA of the CDR3 is TGTGCCAGCAGGCGGGGCCCAGACGAGCAGTACTTC. Translating gives CASRRGPDEQYF.

The rearrangement joins TRBV30 to TRBJ2-1, with TRBD1 matching 8 bases. Germline lookup yields CDR1 GTSNPN and CDR2 SVGIG (reference sequence). V lost 8 bases, J lost 4 bases, and 7 bases stayed unmatched. The CDR3 is 13 amino acids. The CDR3 loop is CAASRTGYNEQFF. For the CDR3, the DNA is TGTGCCGCTTCCCGGACAGGGTACAATGAGCAGTTCTTC.

The chain is built from TRBV6-6 and TRBJ1-5; TRBD1 might be the D (6 bases). Trimming took 10 bases from V and 1 from J, leaving 11 bases between them. From germline, CDR1 is MNHNY and CDR2 SVGAGI (reference sequence). This CDR3 is built from 13 residues. The chain's CDR3 is CATGTLSNQPQHF. The CDR3 region has the DNA TGTGCCACGGGGACACTGAGCAATCAGCCCCAGCATTTT.

The rearrangement uses TRBV27 and TRBJ2-3; maybe TRBD2 (5 bases). The V end was cut by 4 bases, the J end by 3 bases, with 11 bases between. There are 14 residues in the CDR3. Per the germline V gene, CDR1 is MNHEY and CDR2 is SMNVEV (reference sequence). The CDR3 is CASSSGPGTDTQYF. CDR3 sequence (DNA): TGTGCCAGCAGTTCTGGACCGGGGACAGATACGCAGTATTTT.